The present entry profiles one T cell receptor (beta chain) with its context. The antigen is undetermined. This table comes from immunoSEQ multiplex PCR, and its TCRdb copy is limited to in-frame clones, with some not included. The sample carries approximately 110,000 clones, 80% to 95% recorded once. These data come from a study of OX40 agonist ivuxolimab in advanced cancers. As for the study in general: Cohort: approximately 83% men, mean age about 60, aged about 23 to 80. Study outcomes and limitations: The CD4+ and CD8+ T cells in the blood had expanded clonally by week 6 at 0.1 to 3.0 mg/kg. Mean expanded clone counts were higher in CD8+ than CD4+ T cells. The authors did not determine the antigen specificity of the expanded peripheral T cells.

CDR1 and CDR2 (germline): SGHTA, FQGTGA. The CDR3 is made up of 14 amino acids. V lost 5 bases and J lost 1; bases outside the gene matches: 2. The sequencing here drew on CD4+ or CD8+ T cells sorted from blood, taken in a trial of the OX40 agonist ivuxolimab. The rearrangement uses TRBV7-3 and TRBJ2-3; 8 bases map to TRBD2. This receptor was taken from an adult with an advanced solid tumor such as melanoma, head and neck, liver or kidney cancer. The CDR3 DNA reads TGTGCCAGCAGCCGAGCGGGGGGCACAGATACGCAGTATTTT. Translating it yields CASSRAGGTDTQYF.